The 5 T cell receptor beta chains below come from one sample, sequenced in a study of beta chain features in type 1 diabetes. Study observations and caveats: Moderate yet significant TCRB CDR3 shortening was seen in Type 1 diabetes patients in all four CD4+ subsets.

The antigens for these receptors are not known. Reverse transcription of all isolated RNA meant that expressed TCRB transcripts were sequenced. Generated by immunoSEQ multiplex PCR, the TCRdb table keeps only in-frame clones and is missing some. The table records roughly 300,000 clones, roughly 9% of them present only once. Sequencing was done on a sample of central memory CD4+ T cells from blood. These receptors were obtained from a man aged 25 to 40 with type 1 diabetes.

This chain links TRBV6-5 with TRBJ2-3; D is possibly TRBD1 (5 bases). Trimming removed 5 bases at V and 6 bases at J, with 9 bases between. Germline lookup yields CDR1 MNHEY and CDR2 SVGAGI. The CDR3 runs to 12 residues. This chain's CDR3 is CASSPKGDTQYF. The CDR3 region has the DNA TGTGCCAGCAGTCCCAAGGGGGATACGCAGTATTTT.

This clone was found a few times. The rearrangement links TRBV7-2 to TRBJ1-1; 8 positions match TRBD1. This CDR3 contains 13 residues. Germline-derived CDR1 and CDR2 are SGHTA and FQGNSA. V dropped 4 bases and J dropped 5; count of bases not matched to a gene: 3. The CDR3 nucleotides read TGTGCCAGCAGCTACGACAGGGGAACTGAAGCTTTCTTT. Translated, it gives CASSYDRGTEAFF.

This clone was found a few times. The CDR3 DNA follows: TGTGCCAGCAGTGAGTCGGGCTCTGGGGCCAACGTCCTGACTTTC. It encodes CASSESGSGANVLTF. The rearrangement uses TRBV6-1 and TRBJ2-6; the D is unclear. The CDR3 has 15 amino acids. CDR1 is MNHNS, CDR2 SASEGT, per germline. The germline V and J ends were trimmed by 3 bases and 0 bases, with 6 bases remaining between them.

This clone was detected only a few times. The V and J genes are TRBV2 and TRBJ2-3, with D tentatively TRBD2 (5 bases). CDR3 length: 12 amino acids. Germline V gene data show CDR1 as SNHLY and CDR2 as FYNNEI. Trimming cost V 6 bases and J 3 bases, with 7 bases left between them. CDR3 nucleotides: TGTGCCAGCAGAAGGGAGACAGATACGCAGTATTTT. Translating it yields CASRRETDTQYF.

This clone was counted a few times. The CDR3 nucleotides are TGCGCCAGCAGTTTCCGGGACAGGGCCCAACACGGGGAGCTGTTTTTT. Translated: CASSFRDRAQHGELFF. The chain is built from TRBV4-3 and TRBJ2-2; TRBD1 agrees at 9 bases. The germline V gene has CDR1 LGHNA and CDR2 YSLEER. V dropped 6 bases and J dropped 7; count of bases not matched to a gene: 12. The CDR3 runs 16 residues.